The 28 T cell receptor beta chains below were found in one sample sequenced in a study of blood T cell repertoires in COVID-19. The assay was immunoSEQ multiplex PCR, and TCRdb's table has in-frame clones only and misses some. The sample contains about 300,000 clones, roughly 85% of which appear only once. The sample consisted of PBMCs or T cells enriched from blood (not recorded which). These receptors were taken from a woman in her 30s who had recovered from COVID-19.

The chain combines TRBV3-1 (or the pseudogene TRBV3-2) with TRBJ2-7; 7 bases fit TRBD1. The J segment lost 2 bases and the V segment lost 4 bases, leaving 14 bases of the junction unmatched. CDR1 is LGHDT, CDR2 YNNKEL, per germline (reference sequence). The CDR3 totals 17 residues. The DNA of the CDR3 is TGTGCCAGCAGCCCAAGAGGGGGCACATCCCGCCCCTACGAGCAGTACTTC. The encoded protein is CASSPRGGTSRPYEQYF.

Points on this clone: The same CDR3 also results from other DNA sequences found in this sample. The rearrangement links TRBV5-1 to TRBJ1-2; possibly TRBD1 for D (6 bases). Trimming took off 2 bases at V and 8 bases at J, with 10 bases between the two ends. In germline, CDR1 is SGHRS, CDR2 YFSETQ. The CDR3 is 12 residues long. This CDR3 reads CASSLQGGGYTF. CDR3 DNA sequence: TGCGCCAGCAGCTTACAGGGTGGGGGCTACACCTTC.

J is TRBJ1-4 and V is TRBV18; 7 bases align to TRBD1. The CDR3 totals 13 residues. CDR1 and CDR2 (germline): KGHSH, LQKENI. V shed 6 bases and J 8 bases; nucleotides not matched to a gene: 6. CDR3 sequence (DNA): TGTGCCAGCTCGTTCGGACAGGAAGAAAAACTGTTTTTT. This sequence encodes CASSFGQEEKLFF.

This clone was found a few times. The genes are TRBV19 and TRBJ1-1, with D possibly TRBD1 on 5 matching bases. This CDR3 contains 12 residues. CDR1 is LNHDA, CDR2 SQIVND, per germline (reference sequence). Trimming removed 7 bases from V and 6 bases from J, with 12 bases in between. The CDR3 DNA is TGTGCCAGTACGGCAGGGCGCGCTGAAGCTTTCTTT. It encodes CASTAGRAEAFF.

This chain joins TRBV19 and TRBJ2-1; D possibly corresponds to TRBD2 (6 bases). The V gene's germline CDR1 is LNHDA and CDR2 SQIVND (reference sequence). V was clipped by 9 bases and J by 5 bases, with 17 bases between them. This CDR3 spans 14 amino acids. CDR3 nucleotides: TGTGCCAGCTCGCGGGGTAGGAGGGACAATGAGCAGTTCTTC. This sequence encodes CASSRGRRDNEQFF. The full variable domain, completed using reference TRBV19 and TRBJ2-1, is DGGITQSPKYLFRKEGQNVTLSCEQNLNHDAMYWYRQDPGQGLRLIYYSQIVNDFQKGDIAEGYSVSREKKESFPLTVTSAQKNPTAFYLCASSRGRRDNEQFFGPGTRLTVL.

The gene calls are TRBV4-1 and TRBJ1-6, with D maybe TRBD1 (5 bases). V lost 0 bases and J 7 bases, leaving 16 bases between the germline ends. The germline V gene has CDR1 MGHRA and CDR2 YSYEKL. The CDR3 spans 17 residues. The CDR3 DNA is TGCGCCAGCAGCCAAGACGGAGTGGGGCAGGGAAATTCACCCCTCCACTTT. Translated: CASSQDGVGQGNSPLHF.

This clone was observed a few times. The chain has TRBV9 and TRBJ1-1; D possibly corresponds to TRBD1 (5 bases). The CDR3 sequence is 15 residues long. Germline V lookup: CDR1 SGDLS, CDR2 YYNGEE. V shed 4 bases and J shed 7 bases, with 20 bases lying between them. The CDR3 coding sequence is TGTGCCAGCAGCCCTGAGTTAGAGGGGCGGGGTGAAGCTTTCTTT. Translating it yields CASSPELEGRGEAFF.

The chain recombines TRBV2 with TRBJ2-3; D not resolved. The length of the CDR3 is 10 residues. V was pared by 7 bases and J by 6 bases, with 5 bases between. Germline CDR1 reads SNHLY; CDR2 reads FYNNEI. The CDR3 DNA is TGTGCCAGCAACAGCGATACGCAGTATTTT. Protein product: CASNSDTQYF.

DNA for the CDR3: TGTGCCAGCAGCGTAGCGCCCCCGACTAGCGGGGAGGACAACACCGGGGAGCTGTTTTTT. Translated, it gives CASSVAPPTSGEDNTGELFF. V and J are TRBV9 and TRBJ2-2, with 11 bases lining up with TRBD2. CDR1 is SGDLS and CDR2 is YYNGEE in the germline V gene. The CDR3 sequence is 20 residues long. With V trimmed by 0 bases and J by 2 bases, 12 bases remained unmatched.

The V and J genes are TRBV7-8 and TRBJ1-4; D is undetermined. Germline V gene lookup returns CDR1 SGHVS and CDR2 FQNEAQ. The CDR3 covers 14 residues. V lost 7 bases, J lost 8 bases, and 17 bases lay in between. CDR3 amino acids: CASTPRAGNEKLFF. CDR3 bases: TGTGCCAGCACGCCTAGGGCGGGAAACGAAAAACTGTTTTTT.

J is TRBJ1-5 and V is TRBV19, with 9 positions matching TRBD1. Germline-derived CDR1 and CDR2 are LNHDA and SQIVND (reference sequence). V lost 5 bases, J lost 7 bases, and 6 bases stayed unmatched. CDR3 length: 14 residues. The CDR3 region is CASSSGTGQQPQHF. CDR3 nucleotides: TGTGCCAGTAGTTCTGGGACAGGGCAACAGCCCCAGCATTTT.

This clone was seen a few times. This chain links TRBV7-9 with TRBJ1-5, with D possibly matching TRBD1 (5 bases). V lost 4 bases and J lost 6, with 7 bases in between. Germline lookup yields CDR1 SEHNR and CDR2 FQNEAQ (reference sequence). CDR3 size: 12 residues. The CDR3 is CASSSGFQPQHF. CDR3 in DNA: TGTGCCAGCAGCTCAGGGTTTCAGCCCCAGCATTTT.

This sequence joins TRBV30 and TRBJ2-7, with D tentatively TRBD1 (6 bases). From germline, CDR1 is GTSNPN and CDR2 SVGIG (reference sequence). V shed 8 bases and J shed 6 bases, with 17 bases lying between them. The CDR3 is made up of 12 amino acids. CDR3 DNA: TGTGCCGCGGGCCCCCACAGGGTCGAGCAGTACTTC. Translating gives CAAGPHRVEQYF.

The chain uses TRBV9 and TRBJ1-5, with 10 bases that match TRBD1. CDR1 SGDLS and CDR2 YYNGEE come from the germline V gene. The CDR3 loop spans 18 amino acids. The trim removed 4 bases at V and 0 bases at J, leaving 10 bases unmatched. The CDR3 reads CASSRARDRGVSNQPQHF. CDR3 DNA sequence: TGTGCCAGCAGCCGTGCCCGGGACAGGGGTGTTAGCAATCAGCCCCAGCATTTT.

The chain carries TRBV29-1 and TRBJ1-2; D remains unclear. Per germline, CDR1 SQVTM and CDR2 ANQGSEA. CDR3 length: 15 residues. Trimming shortened V by 7 bases and J by 7 bases, and 25 bases separated the two germline ends. In nucleotides, the CDR3 is TGCAGCGCCCGCCAAGGGAGGGCCCCAACTTCTGGCTACACCTTC. Its protein is CSARQGRAPTSGYTF.

There are a few counts of this clone. V and J are TRBV30 and TRBJ1-4; the D gene is possibly TRBD1 (6 bases). The CDR3 runs 13 residues. CDR1 GTSNPN and CDR2 SVGIG come from the germline V gene (reference sequence). Trimming shortened V by 4 bases and J by 5 bases, and 11 bases separated the two germline ends. The CDR3 loop reads CAWKGRGNEKLFF. CDR3 nucleotide sequence: TGTGCCTGGAAGGGCAGGGGAAATGAAAAACTGTTTTTT.

This sequence joins TRBV10-3 and TRBJ2-6; D is possibly TRBD2 (8 bases). Germline V lookup: CDR1 ENHRY, CDR2 SYGVKD. The V gene lost 10 bases and the J gene lost 0 bases, with 25 bases spanning the gap. CDR3 length equals 19 residues. CDR3 nucleotide sequence: TGTGCCACAACGGGAGGGGTGACAGGGATCATCTCTGGGGCCAACGTCCTGACTTTC. Translation: CATTGGVTGIISGANVLTF.

The rearrangement uses TRBV2 and TRBJ1-1; D is perhaps TRBD1 (6 bases). Trimming cost V 5 bases and J 6 bases, with 19 bases left between them. Germline assignment: CDR1 SNHLY and CDR2 FYNNEI. This CDR3 contains 15 residues. The CDR3 loop is CASSKPQGWVAEAFF. The CDR3 DNA reads as TGTGCCAGCAGTAAACCCCAGGGGTGGGTCGCTGAAGCTTTCTTT.

The V call is TRBV5-1, the J call TRBJ2-7; weak D call: TRBD2 (5 bases). The germline gives CDR1 SGHRS, CDR2 YFSETQ. V was pared by 4 bases and J by 5 bases, with 10 bases between. The CDR3 has 12 residues. The CDR3 DNA sequence: TGCGCCAGCAGCCGGGGAATCCACGAGCAGTACTTC. Its protein is CASSRGIHEQYF.

This chain joins TRBV9 and TRBJ1-5; 7 nucleotides match TRBD1. The CDR3 runs 20 residues. CDR1 and CDR2 from the germline V gene are SGDLS and YYNGEE. Losses at the gene ends were 3 bases for V and 2 bases for J; bases not matched to a gene: 20. The CDR3 reads CASSASLTGTAARGNQPQHF. In DNA, the CDR3 is TGTGCCAGCAGCGCGAGCCTAACCGGGACAGCGGCAAGGGGCAATCAGCCCCAGCATTTT.

On this clone: Within the sample, other DNA sequences also encode this same CDR3. This chain connects TRBV19 to TRBJ1-2, with 9 bases identical to TRBD1. The CDR3 covers 13 residues. V was clipped by 3 bases and J by 7 bases; unmatched bases: 3. Germline assignment: CDR1 LNHDA and CDR2 SQIVND (reference sequence). The CDR3 loop reads CASSIGQGSGYTF. The CDR3 DNA reads TGTGCCAGTAGTATCGGACAGGGGTCTGGCTACACCTTC.

The rearrangement joins TRBV4-2 to TRBJ2-3, with 10 bases that match TRBD2. Germline V gene data show CDR1 as LGHNA and CDR2 as YNFKEQ. With V trimmed by 4 bases and J by 5 bases, 15 bases remained unmatched. CDR3 length: 18 amino acids. The DNA for the CDR3 is TGTGCCAGCAGCCGGTTTGGGGAGCGGGGGGGAGCGGAAGATACGCAGTATTTT. This gives the protein CASSRFGERGGAEDTQYF.

The genes are TRBV10-3 and TRBJ1-1; 7 bases agree with TRBD1. The CDR3 sequence is 14 residues long. The V gene's germline CDR1 is ENHRY and CDR2 SYGVKD. Losses at the gene ends were 6 bases for V and 3 bases for J; bases not matched to a gene: 7. The CDR3 region has the DNA TGTGCCATCAGAAGGGGGCCGGGAGACACTGAAGCTTTCTTT. This gives the protein CAIRRGPGDTEAFF.

This clone was seen only a few times. J is TRBJ2-7 and V is TRBV3-1 (or the pseudogene TRBV3-2); TRBD2 is a possible D gene (5 bases). V was cut by 4 bases and J by 3 bases, with 13 bases left in between. Germline assignment: CDR1 LGHDT and CDR2 YNNKEL (reference sequence). CDR3 length equals 14 residues. CDR3 loop: CASSLLGRDYEQYF. CDR3 nucleotides: TGTGCCAGCAGCCTACTTGGGAGAGACTACGAGCAGTACTTC.

This rearrangement joins TRBV6-2 or TRBV6-3 to TRBJ2-7; TRBD1 aligns across 7 bases. After removal of 5 bases from V and 0 bases from J, the junction contained 4 bases not matched to a gene. CDR1 and CDR2 from the germline V gene are MNHEY and SVGEGT. The CDR3 sequence is 14 residues long. CDR3 sequence reads: CASSPTGISYEQYF. CDR3 bases: TGTGCCAGCAGTCCGACAGGGATCTCCTACGAGCAGTACTTC.

The V and J genes are TRBV10-3 and TRBJ1-5; D is perhaps TRBD1 (6 bases). The CDR3 loop spans 13 amino acids. Germline CDR1 ENHRY, CDR2 SYGVKD. The ends were cut back, 10 bases at V and 3 bases at J, with 13 bases in the middle. CDR3 protein: CATRDTNNQPQHF. CDR3 sequence (DNA): TGTGCCACCCGGGACACCAACAATCAGCCCCAGCATTTT.

The V and J genes are TRBV30 and TRBJ1-1; the D gene is possibly TRBD1 (5 bases). There are 15 residues in the CDR3. V lost 0 bases, J lost 1 base, and 12 bases lay in between. Germline V gene sequence: CDR1 GTSNPN, CDR2 SVGIG (reference sequence). CDR3: CAWSVLQGGNTEAFF. As DNA, the CDR3 is TGTGCCTGGAGTGTACTTCAGGGAGGGAACACTGAAGCTTTCTTT. Looking up the rest from reference TRBV30 and TRBJ1-1 gives the full variable domain: SQTIHQWPATLVQPVGSPLSLECTVEGTSNPNLYWYRQAAGRGLQLLFYSVGIGQISSEVPQNLSASRPQDRQFILSSKKLLLSDSGFYLCAWSVLQGGNTEAFFGQGTRLTVV.

The chain recombines TRBV4-1 with TRBJ2-3; D is undetermined. This CDR3 region has 14 residues. Germline V gene data show CDR1 as MGHRA and CDR2 as YSYEKL. The germline V and J ends were trimmed by 0 bases and 2 bases, with 6 bases remaining between them. Here the CDR3 reads CASSQDQNTDTQYF. CDR3 in DNA: TGCGCCAGCAGCCAAGACCAGAACACAGATACGCAGTATTTT.